Listed below are T cell receptor beta chains from one sample, sequenced in a study of cytomegalovirus exposure and HLA in healthy donors. The table came from immunoSEQ multiplex PCR; TCRdb's copy has only in-frame clones and leaves some out. The sample holds some 170,000 clones; 60% to 85% are singletons and the top ten take 2.5% to 3.5%. The sample was PBMCs. These receptors all come from a woman between 45 and 65 years old in good health and CMV-seropositive. The CDR3 runs from the conserved cysteine through the conserved F or W. A D gene is named only where the DNA matches it firmly. Size values are once, few and many counts, or a class for expanded clones, and some rows have none.

size	V	D	J	DNA	CDR3
.	TRBV7-8	.	TRBJ2-7	TGTGCCAGCAGTACAGTCTCCTACGAGCAGTACTTC	CASSTVSYEQYF
.	TRBV9	.	TRBJ1-6	TGTGCCAGCAGCGTACAGGCTATTCATTCACCCCTCCACTTT	CASSVQAIHSPLHF
.	TRBV5-1	.	TRBJ2-3	TGCGCCAGCAGCGGGGGGAAAGATACGCAGTATTTT	CASSGGKDTQYF
.	TRBV15	.	TRBJ1-5	TGTGCCACCAGCAGACTAAATCAGCCCCAGCATTTT	CATSRLNQPQHF
once	TRBV30	.	TRBJ2-1	TGTGCCTGGAGTGTACGCGGGGGCGGAAGGAATGAGCAGTTCTTC	CAWSVRGGGRNEQFF
.	TRBV5-1	.	TRBJ2-6	TGCGCCAGCAGCCAGACGGGGTCTGGGGCCAACGTCCTGACTTTC	CASSQTGSGANVLTF
.	TRBV19	.	TRBJ2-7	TGTGCCAGTAGTCCCAATGGACTGCCCTACGAGCAGTACTTC	CASSPNGLPYEQYF
.	TRBV9	.	TRBJ1-1	TGTGCCAGCAGCGCTACAGGTGTGGGGACTGAAGCTTTCTTT	CASSATGVGTEAFF
.	TRBV6-1	.	TRBJ1-5	TGTGCCAGCAGTACCCTCCAGTCGCTTCAGCCCCAGCATTTT	CASSTLQSLQPQHF
.	TRBV18	TRBD1	TRBJ1-6	TGTGCCAGCTCACCATATGGGACAGGGGTGGGCCATTCACCCCTCCACTTT	CASSPYGTGVGHSPLHF
few	TRBV27	.	TRBJ1-1	TGTGCCAGCAGTTTATTTGGGGCGGATACTGAAGCTTTCTTT	CASSLFGADTEAFF
once	TRBV4-2	.	TRBJ1-3	TGTGCCAGCAGCCAAGTCCATCCGGGCGGGAGCTCTGGAAACACCATATATTTT	CASSQVHPGGSSGNTIYF
.	TRBV5-4	TRBD2	TRBJ2-5	TGTGCCAGCAGCTTGAAGCCCACTAGCGGGGCTCACCAAGAGACCCAGTACTTC	CASSLKPTSGAHQETQYF
.	TRBV4-1	TRBD1	TRBJ2-6	TGCGCCAGCAGCAACGATCCGGGACAGGGGGTTGGGGCCAACGTCCTGACTTTC	CASSNDPGQGVGANVLTF
.	TRBV6-1	.	TRBJ1-4	TGTGCCAGCAGTGCTAATAATGAAAAACTGTTTTTT	CASSANNEKLFF
.	TRBV9	TRBD1	TRBJ1-2	TGTGCCAGCAAGGACAGGTCGGAGAGTGGCTACACCTTC	CASKDRSESGYTF
.	TRBV30	.	TRBJ1-5	TGTGCCTGGGGAACCCAGGGCAATCAGCCCCAGCATTTT	CAWGTQGNQPQHF
.	TRBV2	TRBD1	TRBJ1-2	TGTGCCAGAGATAACAGGGGGAAACATGGGGGCTACACCTTC	CARDNRGKHGGYTF
.	TRBV7-8	.	TRBJ2-2	TGTGCCAGCAGCGGGGGGGCCGTCGGGGAGCTGTTTTTT	CASSGGAVGELFF
.	TRBV13	TRBD1	TRBJ1-3	TGTGCCAGCAGCGCCGACAGGGAAATCGGAAACACCATATATTTT	CASSADREIGNTIYF
few	TRBV2	.	TRBJ1-6	TGTGCCAGCAGGGAGACAGGATTTAATAATTCACCCCTCCACTTT	CASRETGFNNSPLHF
.	TRBV5-6	TRBD2	TRBJ2-5	TGTGCCAGCAGCCCTATTAGCGGGGGGTTCCAAGAGACCCAGTACTTC	CASSPISGGFQETQYF
.	TRBV2	.	TRBJ2-2	TGTGCCAGCAGTAGGACACAGAACACCGGGGAGCTGTTTTTT	CASSRTQNTGELFF
.	TRBV27	.	TRBJ2-1	TGTGCCAGCAGTTTACCTCGGACACCCCCGGAGGAGCAGTTCTTC	CASSLPRTPPEEQFF
.	TRBV7-3	.	TRBJ2-3	TGTGCCAGCAGCCGGGGGTCGGGAGATACGCAGTATTTT	CASSRGSGDTQYF
.	TRBV29-1	TRBD1	TRBJ2-2	TGCAGCGTTTTAAACCCGGACAGGCGCACCGGGGAGCTGTTTTTT	CSVLNPDRRTGELFF
once	TRBV29-1	.	TRBJ2-3	TGCAGCGCCGCCGGGGGGCGGGGCGGACGCACAGATACGCAGTATTTT	CSAAGGRGGRTDTQYF
once	TRBV12-2	.	TRBJ1-6	TGTGCAAGTCGCCCATGGACAGGAGGCCACTTT	CASRPWTGGHF
few	TRBV6-6	.	TRBJ2-7	TGTGCCAGCAGTTACTACACTATGGGTTACGAGCAGTACTTC	CASSYYTMGYEQYF
few	TRBV19	.	TRBJ1-2	TGTGCCAGTAGTTCCACGGGGAGCTATGGCTACACCTTC	CASSSTGSYGYTF
.	TRBV5-4	TRBD1	TRBJ2-1	TGTGCCAGCAGCTCGGACAGGCAGGATGAGCAGTTCTTC	CASSSDRQDEQFF
.	TRBV6-1	TRBD1	TRBJ1-6	TGTGCCAGCAGGTACCCGACAGGGGCCGATTCACCCCTCCACTTT	CASRYPTGADSPLHF
.	TRBV2	TRBD1	TRBJ2-2	TGTGCCAGCAGAGAGACAGGGATCGGGGAGCTGTTTTTT	CASRETGIGELFF
.	TRBV6-1	.	TRBJ1-2	TGTGCCAGCAGTGAGGCAGGCCCTGGTGGCTACACCTTC	CASSEAGPGGYTF
few	TRBV7-6	TRBD2	TRBJ2-7	TGTGCCAGTAGCTGGACTAGCGGCTCCTACGAGCAGTACTTC	CASSWTSGSYEQYF
.	TRBV6-6	.	TRBJ1-1	TGTGCCAGCAGTGAGGGCGCTTGGGTAGACACTGAAGCTTTCTTT	CASSEGAWVDTEAFF
.	TRBV5-1	.	TRBJ1-6	TGCGCCGGTCGGGGAGCAGGTAATAATTCACCCCTCCACTTT	CAGRGAGNNSPLHF
.	TRBV5-1	TRBD1	TRBJ1-1	TGCGCCAGCAGCTTGGCCATGACAGGGGCGAACACTGAAGCTTTCTTT	CASSLAMTGANTEAFF
.	TRBV13	TRBD1	TRBJ1-1	TGTGCCAGCAGCTCCCGGGACAGGGGATACACTGAAGCTTTCTTT	CASSSRDRGYTEAFF
.	TRBV19	TRBD1	TRBJ1-1	TGTGCCAGTACCCGCAGGGGGGATATGAACACTGAAGCTTTCTTT	CASTRRGDMNTEAFF
.	TRBV6-1	.	TRBJ1-5	TGTGCCAGCAGCGGGTCTTTGGGCAATCAGCCCCAGCATTTT	CASSGSLGNQPQHF
few	TRBV5-1	TRBD1	TRBJ2-7	TGCGCCAGCAGCATCGGGACAGGGGGCGGTGAGCAGTACTTC	CASSIGTGGGEQYF
.	TRBV4-2	TRBD2	TRBJ2-1	TGTGCCAGCAGCCAAGCGGCTAGCGGGGGGCATGAGCAGTTCTTC	CASSQAASGGHEQFF
.	TRBV4-1	TRBD1	TRBJ1-1	TGCGCCAGCAGCCCTTTGGGACAGCGTCGTATGAACACTGAAGCTTTCTTT	CASSPLGQRRMNTEAFF